These T cell receptor beta chains were read from a single sample in a study of CD8+CD57+ T cells in acquired aplastic anemia. TCRdb re-called the reads through MiXCR, storing one row per CDR3 protein. The table has about 210,000 distinct CDR3 sequences, 34% seen once; the top ten hold around 1.1%. What was sequenced was sorted CD4+, CD8+, or CD8+CD57+ T cells (not recorded which) from PBMCs. The receptors stem from a human donor in good health, serving as a control. The CDR3 runs from the conserved cysteine through the conserved F or W. A D gene is named only where the DNA matches it firmly. The listing skips clone size in some rows; elsewhere it reads once, few, many or a size class.

V gene	clone size	D gene	J gene	CDR3 protein	CDR3 DNA
TRBV19	few	.	TRBJ2-3	CASSRPAGVVTQYF	TGTGCCAGTAGTAGACCAGCAGGGGTGGTTACGCAGTATTTT
TRBV10-3	few	.	TRBJ1-1	CAISESGDTREAFF	TGTGCCATCAGTGAGTCGGGCGACACCCGTGAAGCTTTCTTT
TRBV7-3	many	TRBD1	TRBJ1-1	CASSLTGLDTEAFF	TGTGCCAGCAGCCTGACAGGGCTTGACACTGAAGCTTTCTTT
TRBV6-1	.	.	TRBJ1-6	CASSGQFGLGSYNSPLHF	TGTGCCAGCAGTGGGCAGTTTGGTCTGGGCTCCTATAATTCACCCCTCCACTTT
TRBV19	many	.	TRBJ1-2	CASSSGGYGYTF	TGTGCCAGTAGTTCGGGGGGCTATGGCTACACCTTC
TRBV10-1	.	.	TRBJ1-6	CASRIVIGWTNSPLHF	TGCGCCAGCAGAATAGTAATCGGTTGGACGAATTCACCCCTCCACTTT
TRBV20-1	.	TRBD1	TRBJ1-2	CSARPTTGYGGYTF	TGCAGTGCTAGACCCACGACAGGGTACGGCGGCTACACCTTC
TRBV7-9	.	.	TRBJ2-7	CASSLTGEQYF	TGTGCCAGCAGCCTGACAGGAGAGCAGTACTTC
TRBV7-2	.	.	TRBJ2-2	CASSFLGAGELFF	TGTGCCAGCAGCTTCTTAGGGGCGGGGGAGCTGTTTTTT
TRBV7-2	few	.	TRBJ1-3	CASSVGGTSGNTIHF	TGTGCCAGCAGCGTCGGGGGAACCTCTGGAAACACCATACATTTT
TRBV15	.	TRBD1	TRBJ1-1	CATSSLYRGEAFF	TGTGCCACCAGCAGCTTATACAGGGGTGAAGCTTTCTTT
TRBV2	many	TRBD1	TRBJ1-2	CASTGQGANGYTF	TGTGCCAGCACGGGTCAGGGGGCCAATGGCTACACCTTC
TRBV10-3	few	.	TRBJ1-2	CASSSSRTGFDGYTF	TGTGCCAGCTCATCGTCCAGAACAGGGTTCGATGGCTACACCTTC
TRBV3-1	many	.	TRBJ1-6	CASMSSLTVSLLHF	TGTGCCAGCATGTCGAGCCTTACGGTTTCCCTCCTCCACTTT
TRBV6-1	.	.	TRBJ1-2	CASSPQAGVGYGYTF	TGTGCCAGCAGTCCACAGGCAGGGGTGGGCTATGGCTACACCTTC
TRBV7-1	.	TRBD2	TRBJ2-1	CASSSPPYGTSGGDENNEQFF	TGTGCCAGCAGCTCACCCCCCTACGGGACTAGCGGGGGGGATGAAAACAATGAGCAGTTCTTC
TRBV19	many	TRBD1	TRBJ1-5	CASSIDWGQDQPQHF	TGTGCCAGTAGTATAGATTGGGGACAGGATCAGCCCCAGCATTTT
TRBV6-2/TRBV6-3	few	TRBD2	TRBJ2-7	CASTGLAYTYEQYF	TGTGCCAGCACCGGACTAGCATATACCTACGAGCAGTACTTC
TRBV7-2	many	.	TRBJ2-7	CASSRRDYEQYF	TGTGCCAGCAGCCGCAGGGACTACGAGCAGTACTTC
TRBV9	.	TRBD2	TRBJ2-5	CASSVSGGGETQYF	TGTGCCAGCAGCGTTAGCGGGGGGGGGGAGACCCAGTACTTC
TRBV6-5	many	TRBD1	TRBJ2-7	CASSYQQTGGYEQYF	TGTGCCAGCAGTTACCAACAAACAGGGGGCTACGAGCAGTACTTC
TRBV10-1	.	.	TRBJ1-2	CASSDHSDYGYTF	TGCGCCAGCAGTGACCACAGTGACTATGGCTACACCTTC
TRBV6-2/TRBV6-3	.	.	TRBJ2-3	CASSYRVQGTSTDTQYF	TGTGCCAGCAGTTACCGGGTACAGGGGACTAGCACAGATACGCAGTATTTT
TRBV29-1	.	TRBD1	TRBJ1-5	CSDYGQGQPQHF	TGCAGCGATTACGGACAGGGACAGCCCCAGCATTTT
TRBV4-2	few	TRBD2	TRBJ2-3	CASSKDGTSGYTDTQYF	TGTGCCAGCAGTAAAGACGGGACTAGCGGCTACACAGATACGCAGTATTTT